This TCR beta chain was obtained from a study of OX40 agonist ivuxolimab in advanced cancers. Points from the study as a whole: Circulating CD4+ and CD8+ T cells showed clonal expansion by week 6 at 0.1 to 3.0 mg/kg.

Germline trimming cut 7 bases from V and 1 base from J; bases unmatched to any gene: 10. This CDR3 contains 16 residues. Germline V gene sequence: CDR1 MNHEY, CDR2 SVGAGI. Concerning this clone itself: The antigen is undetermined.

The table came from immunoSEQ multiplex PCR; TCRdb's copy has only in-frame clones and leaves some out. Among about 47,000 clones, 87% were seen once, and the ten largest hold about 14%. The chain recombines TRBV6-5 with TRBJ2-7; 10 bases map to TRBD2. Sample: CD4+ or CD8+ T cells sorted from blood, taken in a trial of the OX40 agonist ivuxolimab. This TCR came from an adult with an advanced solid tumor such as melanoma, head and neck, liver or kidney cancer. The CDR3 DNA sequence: TGTGCCAGCATTTATCTAGCGGGAGAGGTGTCCTACGAGCAGTACTTC. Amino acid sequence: CASIYLAGEVSYEQYF.